The 16 T cell receptor beta chains listed next were all sequenced from one sample in a study of T cell responses to AZD1222 COVID-19 vaccine. Sequencing used immunoSEQ multiplex PCR; TCRdb keeps in-frame clones, though not all of them. This sample has around 250,000 clones, with just over 90% found just once. The material was peripheral blood, obtained on day 0 of AZD1222 vaccination. The source is an adult in good health.

V usage is TRBV7-9 and J usage is TRBJ1-2; 9 nucleotides line up with TRBD1. The CDR3 runs to 15 residues. The junction had 9 bases not matched to a gene; V was cut back by 5 bases and J by 5 bases. From germline, CDR1 is SEHNR and CDR2 FQNEAQ (reference sequence). For the CDR3, the DNA is TGTGCCAGCAGCCCCGACAGGGGGTTTCAATATGGCTACACCTTC. The encoded protein is CASSPDRGFQYGYTF.

This chain joins TRBV5-6 and TRBJ1-5; possibly TRBD1 for D (5 bases). V lost 2 bases and J lost 6, with 12 bases in between. CDR3 size: 14 residues. Germline V CDR1 and CDR2: SGHDT, YYEEEE. The chain's CDR3 is CASSLRGWRQPQHF. The CDR3 nucleotides are TGTGCCAGCAGCTTACGGGGGTGGCGTCAGCCCCAGCATTTT.

This chain links TRBV9 with TRBJ2-1; 14 nucleotides match TRBD2. J was trimmed by 8 bases and V by 3 bases; bases with no gene match: 10. Per germline, CDR1 SGDLS and CDR2 YYNGEE. CDR3 length: 17 residues. This chain's CDR3 is CASSGRLAGGPEDEQFF. Written as DNA, the CDR3 is TGTGCCAGCAGCGGGCGACTAGCGGGGGGGCCAGAGGATGAGCAGTTCTTC.

This rearrangement joins TRBV28 to TRBJ1-5; D perhaps matches TRBD1 (5 bases). The length of the CDR3 is 15 residues. The V end lost 7 bases, the J end lost 2 bases, and 15 bases lay between the germline ends. CDR1 and CDR2 from the germline V gene are MDHEN and SYDVKM. CDR3 sequence (DNA): TGTGCCAGCACTCAACCTGACAGCGGCAATCAGCCCCAGCATTTT. This gives the protein CASTQPDSGNQPQHF.

This chain connects TRBV3-1 (or the pseudogene TRBV3-2) to TRBJ2-1; TRBD1 aligns across 7 bases. This CDR3 is 18 amino acids long. The V segment lost 1 base and the J segment 8 bases; nucleotides outside the gene matches: 17. CDR1 is LGHDT, CDR2 YNNKEL, per germline (reference sequence). Here the CDR3 reads CASSQGIGGPLPTDEQFF. The CDR3 region has the DNA TGTGCCAGCAGCCAAGGTATAGGGGGCCCTCTCCCCACCGATGAGCAGTTCTTC.

The rearrangement links TRBV27 to TRBJ1-1, with D perhaps TRBD1 (5 bases). CDR3 length: 12 residues. Per germline, CDR1 MNHEY and CDR2 SMNVEV (reference sequence). V was shortened by 6 bases and J by 8 bases, with 13 bases between the two germline ends. CDR3 coding DNA: TGTGCCAGCAGGGGGGGAGGGACCGAAGCTTTCTTT. This encodes CASRGGGTEAFF.

The chain links TRBV15 to TRBJ1-4; D might be TRBD1 (6 bases). CDR1 LNHNV and CDR2 YYDKDF come from the germline V gene (reference sequence). Between the trimmed V and J ends, which lost 5 bases and 5 bases, there was a span of 15 bases. The CDR3 spans 15 residues. The CDR3 DNA follows: TGTGCCACCAGCCCCCGGACAGAGTTAAATGAAAAACTGTTTTTT. It encodes CATSPRTELNEKLFF.

Remarks on this clone: The same CDR3 is also encoded by other DNA sequences in this sample. The J gene is TRBJ2-2, the V gene TRBV28; no clear D gene. The V end was cut by 6 bases, the J end by 4 bases, with 6 bases between. CDR1 and CDR2 (germline): MDHEN, SYDVKM. CDR3 length: 12 residues. The CDR3 is CASSSGTGELFF. The CDR3 DNA sequence: TGTGCCAGCAGCTCCGGCACCGGGGAGCTGTTTTTT. The full variable domain, completed using reference TRBV28 and TRBJ2-2, is DVKVTQSSRYLVKRTGEKVFLECVQDMDHENMFWYRQDPGLGLRLIYFSYDVKMKEKGDIPEGYSVSREKKERFSLILESASTNQTSMYLCASSSGTGELFFGEGSRLTVL.

The chain's CDR3 is CASSQEMAGGPVAYEQYF. The DNA for the CDR3 is TGTGCCAGCAGCCAAGAGATGGCGGGAGGGCCTGTTGCTTACGAGCAGTACTTC. The rearrangement uses TRBV3-1 (or the pseudogene TRBV3-2) and TRBJ2-7; TRBD2 aligns across 9 bases. The germline V gene has CDR1 LGHDT and CDR2 YNNKEL (reference sequence). The CDR3 consists of 18 residues. V lost 0 bases to trimming and J lost 4 bases; unmatched junction nucleotides: 13.

V and J are TRBV19 and TRBJ1-2; perhaps TRBD1 as D (5 bases). The CDR3 covers 15 residues. Trimming removed 5 bases at V and 6 bases at J, with 19 bases between. Germline CDR1 is LNHDA and CDR2 is SQIVND (reference sequence). The CDR3 bases are TGTGCCAGTAGTCCAAGGGCAGGGCCTACACATGGCTACACCTTC. Encoded protein: CASSPRAGPTHGYTF. Together with reference TRBV19 and TRBJ1-2, the CDR3 gives the full variable domain: DGGITQSPKYLFRKEGQNVTLSCEQNLNHDAMYWYRQDPGQGLRLIYYSQIVNDFQKGDIAEGYSVSREKKESFPLTVTSAQKNPTAFYLCASSPRAGPTHGYTFGSGTRLTVV.

This clone was seen ten or more times. The chain couples TRBV7-9 to TRBJ2-7; 12 bases are shared with TRBD2. The CDR3 is 15 amino acids. Per the germline V gene, CDR1 is SEHNR and CDR2 is FQNEAQ (reference sequence). V was pared by 5 bases and J by 4 bases, with 6 bases of the junction left unmatched. Here the CDR3 DNA reads TGTGCCAGCAGCGATACCCTAGCGGGAGGGTACGAGCAGTACTTC. This translates into CASSDTLAGGYEQYF.

The chain carries TRBV7-6 and TRBJ1-1, with D unresolved. Germline CDR1 reads SGHVS; CDR2 reads FNYEAQ. The CDR3 contains 11 residues. V was cut by 5 bases and J by 3 bases, with 4 bases left in between. The CDR3 bases are TGTGCCAGCAGCAAGCACACTGAAGCTTTCTTT. Amino acid sequence: CASSKHTEAFF.

The J gene is TRBJ2-1, the V gene TRBV9; 9 positions agree with TRBD2. The CDR3 is 15 amino acids. The germline CDR1 and CDR2 sequences are SGDLS and YYNGEE. V shed 3 bases, J shed 4 bases, and the junction held 5 bases outside the gene matches. The CDR3 nucleotides are TGTGCCAGCAGCGCAAGCGGGGGGACTTACAATGAGCAGTTCTTC. Translating it yields CASSASGGTYNEQFF.

This chain uses TRBV6-5 with TRBJ1-2, with D hard to call. The CDR3 extends over 13 amino acids. Trimming removed 0 bases from V and 7 bases from J, with 9 bases in between. Looked up from germline, CDR1 is MNHEY and CDR2 is SVGAGI. The CDR3 region is CASSYSKFSGYTF. CDR3 bases: TGTGCCAGCAGTTACTCGAAGTTTAGTGGCTACACCTTC.

The chain is built from TRBV7-9 and TRBJ2-7; TRBD1 matches at 10 bases. Germline V CDR1 and CDR2: SEHNR, FQNEAQ (reference sequence). The CDR3 length is 17 residues. The V gene end was trimmed by 4 bases and the J gene end by 1 base; junction bases not matched to a gene: 10. The CDR3 DNA sequence: TGTGCCAGCAGCTCCGGGACAGGGGCGCTTAGGTCCTACGAGCAGTACTTC. Translating it yields CASSSGTGALRSYEQYF.

The chain carries TRBV7-2 and TRBJ2-7; TRBD2 agrees at 14 bases. Trimming took 7 bases from V and 2 from J; bases not matched to a gene: 4. This CDR3 spans 15 amino acids. From germline, CDR1 is SGHTA and CDR2 FQGNSA. CDR3 sequence: CASTLTSGRAYEQYF. The DNA of the CDR3 is TGTGCCAGCACCCTGACTAGCGGGAGGGCCTACGAGCAGTACTTC.